The sequence of this T cell receptor beta chain was determined in a study of identical twins. Study results and limitations: Alpha sequences out of frame and shared by twins had excess low generation probability.

This clonotype showed up just a few times. The antigen remains undetermined. This CDR3 has 15 residues. Trimming stripped 5 bases from V and 4 bases from J, with 16 bases between. Germline assignment: CDR1 SGHRS and CDR2 YFSETQ. TCRdb redid the calling of the 5' RACE reads with MiXCR, one entry per CDR3 protein. The sample records hundreds of thousands of distinct CDR3 sequences, around 24% being singletons. The same specimen was also included in a second study, on yellow fever vaccine responses in identical twins.

The chain has TRBV5-1 and TRBJ2-1; tentatively, D is TRBD1 (6 bases). This TCR was recovered from a woman aged 18-29 years in good health. Sequenced input: CD4+ T cells sorted from blood. CDR3 sequence reads: CASRFGGRAYNEQFF. The CDR3 nucleotides are TGCGCCAGCAGATTTGGGGGCCGCGCGTACAATGAGCAGTTCTTC.